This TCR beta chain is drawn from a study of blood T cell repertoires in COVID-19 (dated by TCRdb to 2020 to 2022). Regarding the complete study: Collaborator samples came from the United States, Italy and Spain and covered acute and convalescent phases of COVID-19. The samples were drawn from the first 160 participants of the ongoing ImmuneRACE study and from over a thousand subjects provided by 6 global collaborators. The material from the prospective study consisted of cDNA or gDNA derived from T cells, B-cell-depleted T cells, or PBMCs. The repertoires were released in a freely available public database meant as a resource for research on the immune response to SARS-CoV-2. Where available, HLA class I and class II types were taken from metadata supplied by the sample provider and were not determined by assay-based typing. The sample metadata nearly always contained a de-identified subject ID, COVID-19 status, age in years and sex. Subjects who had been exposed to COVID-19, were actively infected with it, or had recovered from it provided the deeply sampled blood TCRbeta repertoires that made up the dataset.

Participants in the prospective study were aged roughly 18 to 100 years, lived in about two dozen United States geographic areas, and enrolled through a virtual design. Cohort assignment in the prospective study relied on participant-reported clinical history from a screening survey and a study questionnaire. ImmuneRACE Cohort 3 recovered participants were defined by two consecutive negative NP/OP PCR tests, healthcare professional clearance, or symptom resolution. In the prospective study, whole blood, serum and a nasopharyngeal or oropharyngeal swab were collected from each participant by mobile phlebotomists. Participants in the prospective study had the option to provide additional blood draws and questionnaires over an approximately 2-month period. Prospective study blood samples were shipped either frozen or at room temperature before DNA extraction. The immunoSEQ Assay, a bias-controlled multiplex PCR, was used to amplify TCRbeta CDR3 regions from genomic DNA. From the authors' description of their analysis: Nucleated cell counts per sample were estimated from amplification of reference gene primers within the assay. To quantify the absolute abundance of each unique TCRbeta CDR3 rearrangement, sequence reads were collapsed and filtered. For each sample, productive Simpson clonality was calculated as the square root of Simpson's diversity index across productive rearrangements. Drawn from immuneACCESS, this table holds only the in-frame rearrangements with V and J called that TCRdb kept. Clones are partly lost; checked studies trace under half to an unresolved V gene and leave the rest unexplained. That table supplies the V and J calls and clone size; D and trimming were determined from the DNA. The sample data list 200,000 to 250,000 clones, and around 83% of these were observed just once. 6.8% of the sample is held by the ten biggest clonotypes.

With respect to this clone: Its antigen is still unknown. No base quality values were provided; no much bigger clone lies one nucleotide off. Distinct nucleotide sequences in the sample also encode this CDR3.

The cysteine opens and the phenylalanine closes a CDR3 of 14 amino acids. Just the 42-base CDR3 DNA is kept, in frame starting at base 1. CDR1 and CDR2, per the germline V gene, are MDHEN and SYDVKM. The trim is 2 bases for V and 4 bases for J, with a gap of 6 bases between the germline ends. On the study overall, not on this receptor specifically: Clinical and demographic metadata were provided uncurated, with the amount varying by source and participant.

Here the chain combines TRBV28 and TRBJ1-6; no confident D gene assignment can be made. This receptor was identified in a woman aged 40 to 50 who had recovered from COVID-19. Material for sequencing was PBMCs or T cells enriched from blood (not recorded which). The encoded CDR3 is CASSLGGYNSPLHF. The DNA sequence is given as TGTGCCAGCAGTTTAGGCGGATATAATTCACCCCTCCACTTT.